Listed below are T cell receptor beta chains from one sample, sequenced in a study of CD8+ T cells in alopecia areata. The method was immunoSEQ multiplex PCR; TCRdb's version includes in-frame clones alone and lacks a portion of them. The sample contains more than 90,000 clones, about 60% of which appear only once. Sequenced material: CD4+ T cells sorted from blood. These TCRs come from a human donor in good health. The CDR3 runs from the conserved cysteine through the conserved F or W. The order of the fields is D gene, J gene, V gene, clone size, CDR3 DNA, CDR3 protein. A D gene is named only where the DNA matches it firmly. Size tells how often a clone was seen (once, few, many) or the class of an expanded clone, and some rows leave it out.

d_call: TRBD2; j_call: TRBJ2-2; v_call: TRBV6-6; clone_size: once; cdr3_nt: TGTGCCAGCAGTTTTTATCGGGGGGTGAACACCGGGGAGCTGTTTTTT; cdr3_aa: CASSFYRGVNTGELFF
d_call: -; j_call: TRBJ2-1; v_call: TRBV27; clone_size: -; cdr3_nt: TGTGCCAGCAGTTTCAACCTCAGGATGGGCAATGAGCAGTTCTTC; cdr3_aa: CASSFNLRMGNEQFF
d_call: TRBD2; j_call: TRBJ2-3; v_call: TRBV5-1; clone_size: -; cdr3_nt: TGCGCCAGCAGAACCACTAGCGGAGGCACAGATACGCAGTATTTT; cdr3_aa: CASRTTSGGTDTQYF
d_call: TRBD1; j_call: TRBJ1-6; v_call: TRBV5-1; clone_size: many; cdr3_nt: TGCGCCAGCAGCGTGGGACAGGGAAATTCACCCCTCCACTTT; cdr3_aa: CASSVGQGNSPLHF
d_call: -; j_call: TRBJ2-1; v_call: TRBV29-1; clone_size: -; cdr3_nt: TGCAGCGTCCAACCGGGGAATGAGCAGTTCTTC; cdr3_aa: CSVQPGNEQFF
d_call: TRBD2; j_call: TRBJ2-5; v_call: TRBV2; clone_size: -; cdr3_nt: TGTGCCAGCAGAGGACTAGCGGGGGGGCGGCGTAAAGAGACCCAGTACTTC; cdr3_aa: CASRGLAGGRRKETQYF
d_call: -; j_call: TRBJ2-7; v_call: TRBV6-1; clone_size: -; cdr3_nt: TGTGCCAGCAGGACAGGCGGTGGCTACTCCTACGAGCAGTACTTC; cdr3_aa: CASRTGGGYSYEQYF
d_call: -; j_call: TRBJ2-3; v_call: TRBV5-4; clone_size: -; cdr3_nt: TGTGCCAGCAGCCCCCCAGGACCCGGAGATACGCAGTATTTT; cdr3_aa: CASSPPGPGDTQYF
d_call: -; j_call: TRBJ2-5; v_call: TRBV7-2; clone_size: -; cdr3_nt: TGTGCCAGCAGCCGAGGACTATTCCAAGAGACCCAGTACTTC; cdr3_aa: CASSRGLFQETQYF
d_call: -; j_call: TRBJ2-3; v_call: TRBV6-1; clone_size: -; cdr3_nt: TGTGCCAGCAGTGGGGGACACCTTGGCACAGATACGCAGTATTTT; cdr3_aa: CASSGGHLGTDTQYF
d_call: -; j_call: TRBJ1-5; v_call: TRBV18; clone_size: -; cdr3_nt: TGTGCCAGCTCACCACAGGGACTCCAGCCCCAGCATTTT; cdr3_aa: CASSPQGLQPQHF
d_call: -; j_call: TRBJ2-5; v_call: TRBV30; clone_size: once; cdr3_nt: TGTGCCTGGAGTCCCGGCCTGGCTGAGACCCAGTACTTC; cdr3_aa: CAWSPGLAETQYF
d_call: -; j_call: TRBJ1-5; v_call: TRBV7-8; clone_size: -; cdr3_nt: TGTGCCAGCAGCTTATCATTGGGCAGGGCGGATCAGCCCCAGCATTTT; cdr3_aa: CASSLSLGRADQPQHF
d_call: -; j_call: TRBJ1-4; v_call: TRBV11-2; clone_size: -; cdr3_nt: TGTGCCAGCAGCCCCGGGGCCGGTAAACTGTTTTTT; cdr3_aa: CASSPGAGKLFF
d_call: -; j_call: TRBJ2-4; v_call: TRBV11-2; clone_size: -; cdr3_nt: TGTGCCAGCAGCTTAGTTGGAGTCGGGCAGGGAAACATTCAGTACTTC; cdr3_aa: CASSLVGVGQGNIQYF
d_call: TRBD1; j_call: TRBJ2-6; v_call: TRBV28; clone_size: -; cdr3_nt: TGTGCCAGCGGACAGGGTAGGCCCGGGGCCAACGTCCTGACTTTC; cdr3_aa: CASGQGRPGANVLTF
d_call: -; j_call: TRBJ2-3; v_call: TRBV2; clone_size: -; cdr3_nt: TGTGCCAGCAGTGAAGTGAGTGGTCTTAGTACGCAGTATTTT; cdr3_aa: CASSEVSGLSTQYF
d_call: TRBD2; j_call: TRBJ2-1; v_call: TRBV29-1; clone_size: -; cdr3_nt: TGCAGCGTTTACCCGGGACTAGCGAATGAGCAGTTCTTC; cdr3_aa: CSVYPGLANEQFF
d_call: TRBD2; j_call: TRBJ2-5; v_call: TRBV7-2; clone_size: -; cdr3_nt: TGTGCCAGCAGCGGATCAAGACTAGCGGGGGAGACCCAGTACTTC; cdr3_aa: CASSGSRLAGETQYF
d_call: -; j_call: TRBJ2-3; v_call: TRBV6-6; clone_size: few; cdr3_nt: TGTGCCAGCAGCGCCAGCGCAGATACGCAGTATTTT; cdr3_aa: CASSASADTQYF
d_call: TRBD1; j_call: TRBJ1-1; v_call: TRBV30; clone_size: few; cdr3_nt: TGTGCCTGGAGTCCGGACAGGGCGATTGAAGCTTTCTTT; cdr3_aa: CAWSPDRAIEAFF
d_call: -; j_call: TRBJ1-4; v_call: TRBV12-5; clone_size: -; cdr3_nt: TGTGCTAGTGAAGGGACCGGGACGTTAGGAAAACTGTTTTTT; cdr3_aa: CASEGTGTLGKLFF
d_call: -; j_call: TRBJ2-1; v_call: TRBV9; clone_size: -; cdr3_nt: TGTGCCAGCAGCGTAAGGGGATACAATGAGCAGTTCTTC; cdr3_aa: CASSVRGYNEQFF
d_call: TRBD1; j_call: TRBJ2-1; v_call: TRBV7-3; clone_size: -; cdr3_nt: TGTGCCAGCAGCTTAGGGGACAGGGATTACAATGAGCAGTTCTTC; cdr3_aa: CASSLGDRDYNEQFF
d_call: -; j_call: TRBJ2-7; v_call: TRBV29-1; clone_size: -; cdr3_nt: TGCAGCGTTGGTCCCAGCTCCTACGAGCAGTACTTC; cdr3_aa: CSVGPSSYEQYF
d_call: TRBD1; j_call: TRBJ1-2; v_call: TRBV15; clone_size: -; cdr3_nt: TGTGCCACCACCATGGACAGGCTGAGCGGCTACACCTTC; cdr3_aa: CATTMDRLSGYTF